The clone carrying this T cell receptor (beta chain) has more than one count but fewer than ten. The data derive from a study of regulatory T cells in long-lasting Graves disease. Per the germline V gene, CDR1 is SGHRS and CDR2 is YFSETQ. This CDR3 has 15 residues. Trimming stripped 4 bases from V and 0 bases from J, with 12 bases between. To make TCR beta libraries, researchers used iRepertoire HTBI primers and Arm-PCR of CDR3 regions. TCRdb re-called the multiplex PCR reads with MiXCR, one entry per CDR3 protein. The sample carries around 240,000 distinct CDR3 sequences, under 20% recorded once. As to time point: newly diagnosed GD, antithyroid drugs for less than 3 months. PBMC RNA served as the TCR library source. These data also formed part of another study, on T cells in Graves' hyperthyroidism and ophthalmopathy. From that report: Ophthalmopathy was model-predicted a median about 6.9 months pre-onset.

This TCR was sampled from a woman aged 25 to 45 with Graves disease. The starting material was peripheral blood mononuclear cells (PBMCs), obtained at new diagnosis, from a patient treated with antithyroid drugs. This chain links TRBV5-1 with TRBJ2-3, with D possibly TRBD2 on 6 matching bases. CDR3 bases: TGCGCCAGCAGCGCCGCCGGGACTAGCACAGATACGCAGTATTTT. Translated, it gives CASSAAGTSTDTQYF.